This T cell receptor (beta chain) originates from a study of CD8+CD57+ T cells in acquired aplastic anemia. Investigators profiled TCR beta VDJ and CDR3 from genomic DNA template. TCRdb used MiXCR to reprocess the reads, holding one entry per CDR3 protein. The data contain approximately 150,000 distinct CDR3 sequences, 71% of them singletons. This CDR3 is built from 12 residues. The germline V gene has CDR1 ENHRY and CDR2 SYGVKD. The germline V and J ends were trimmed by 10 bases and 4 bases, with 13 bases remaining between them. This clonotype was recorded once. In patients chosen for sequencing, flow cytometry had shown CD8+CD57+ cell expansion. The patients all had a severe acquired aplastic anemia diagnosis.

This receptor was taken from a human donor with aplastic anemia. The chain employs TRBV10-3 and TRBJ2-5; the D gene could be TRBD1 or TRBD2 (7 bases each). The sequencing sample was made of sorted CD4+, CD8+, or CD8+CD57+ T cells (not recorded which) from PBMCs. The CDR3 bases are TGTGCCACCTCAGGGGGGGGAGAGACCCAGTACTTC. Amino acids: CATSGGGETQYF.